The 8 T cell receptor beta chains below come from one sample, sequenced in a study of graft-versus-host responses after intestinal transplantation. What these receptors recognize is not known. Assay used: immunoSEQ multiplex PCR; TCRdb lists only in-frame clones, some missing. Altogether around 120,000 clones are present, over 85% being singletons, with the ten largest covering 0.095% to 0.15%. This specimen was unstimulated CD4+ T cells sorted from spleen or lymph node cells, taken before intestinal transplant. The receptors shown here come from a human donor who received an intestinal transplant.

V usage is TRBV30 and J usage is TRBJ2-1, with D maybe TRBD2 (5 bases). In germline, CDR1 is GTSNPN, CDR2 SVGIG (reference sequence). The CDR3 has 10 amino acids. Trimming cost V 5 bases and J 7 bases, with 6 bases left between them. CDR3 nucleotide sequence: TGTGCCTGGTCGGGGAATGAGCAGTTCTTC. Translating gives CAWSGNEQFF.

This chain links TRBV28 with TRBJ2-3, with 7 positions matching TRBD2. Germline V gene lookup returns CDR1 MDHEN and CDR2 SYDVKM. The J segment lost 11 bases and the V segment lost 4 bases, leaving 6 bases of the junction unmatched. The CDR3 has 12 amino acids. CDR3 amino acids: CASSSTSPRQYF. The CDR3 bases are TGTGCCAGCAGTTCGACTAGCCCCAGGCAGTATTTT.

This clone occurred once. The V gene is TRBV7-9, the J gene TRBJ2-6, with TRBD2 matching 10 bases. This CDR3 region has 19 residues. V shed 1 base, J shed 0 bases, and the junction held 6 bases outside the gene matches. Germline lookup yields CDR1 SEHNR and CDR2 FQNEAQ (reference sequence). CDR3 residues: CASSLERIAGGSGANVLTF. CDR3 in DNA: TGTGCCAGCAGCTTAGAAAGAATAGCGGGGGGCTCTGGGGCCAACGTCCTGACTTTC. Looking up the rest from reference TRBV7-9 and TRBJ2-6 gives the full variable domain: DTGVSQNPRHKITKRGQNVTFRCDPISEHNRLYWYRQTLGQGPEFLTYFQNEAQLEKSRLLSDRFSAERPKGSFSTLEIQRTEQGDSAMYLCASSLERIAGGSGANVLTFGAGSRLTVL.

This chain connects TRBV7-3 to TRBJ2-5; tentatively, D is TRBD2 (5 bases). CDR3 length equals 13 residues. The germline V gene has CDR1 SGHTA and CDR2 FQGTGA. The V and J ends lost 2 bases and 5 bases respectively, with 9 bases between them. CDR3 sequence reads: CASSLGGLETQYF. CDR3 nucleotides: TGTGCCAGCAGCTTAGGCGGGTTGGAGACCCAGTACTTC.

The V and J genes are TRBV18 and TRBJ2-7, with TRBD1 identical over 10 bases. CDR3 length: 16 residues. J was trimmed by 0 bases and V by 6 bases; bases with no gene match: 8. Germline V gene sequence: CDR1 KGHSH, CDR2 LQKENI. CDR3 DNA sequence: TGTGCCAGCTCCCGTCCGGGACAGGGGAGCTCCTACGAGCAGTACTTC. Translation gives CASSRPGQGSSYEQYF.

The CDR3: CASSDGSGSGADTQYF. The CDR3, as DNA: TGTGCCAGCAGTGACGGGAGCGGGAGTGGCGCAGATACGCAGTATTTT. V is TRBV6-4 and J is TRBJ2-3; 8 nucleotides match TRBD2. The CDR3 length is 16 residues. Germline CDR1 and CDR2: MRHNA and SNTAGT. Unmatched junction bases numbered 8, after V lost 2 bases and J lost 4 bases.

This clone was detected only once. The chain employs TRBV2 and TRBJ1-2; perhaps TRBD1 as D (5 bases). With 5 bases removed from V and 6 bases from J, the gap between germline ends came to 10 bases. Per the germline V gene, CDR1 is SNHLY and CDR2 is FYNNEI. The CDR3 consists of 12 residues. The CDR3 sequence is CASSPGSDGYTF. CDR3 DNA: TGTGCCAGCAGTCCAGGGTCCGATGGCTACACCTTC.

The rearrangement links TRBV15 to TRBJ2-7, with TRBD1 as a possible D gene (5 bases). The V end was cut by 0 bases, the J end by 0 bases, with 9 bases between. Germline V gene data show CDR1 as LNHNV and CDR2 as YYDKDF (reference sequence). This CDR3 has 15 residues. The CDR3 DNA reads TGTGCCACCAGCAGAGATCCGACAGTCTCCTACGAGCAGTACTTC. This sequence encodes CATSRDPTVSYEQYF.